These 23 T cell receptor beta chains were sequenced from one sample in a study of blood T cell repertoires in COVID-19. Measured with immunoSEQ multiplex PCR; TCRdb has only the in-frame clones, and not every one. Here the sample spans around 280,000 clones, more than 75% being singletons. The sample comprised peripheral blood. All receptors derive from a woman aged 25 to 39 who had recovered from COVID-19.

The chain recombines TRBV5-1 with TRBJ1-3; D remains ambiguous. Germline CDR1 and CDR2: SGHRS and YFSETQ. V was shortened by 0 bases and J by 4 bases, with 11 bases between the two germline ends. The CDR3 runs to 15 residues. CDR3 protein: CASSLAEGSGNTIYF. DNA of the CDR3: TGCGCCAGCAGCTTGGCCGAGGGATCCGGAAACACCATATATTTT.

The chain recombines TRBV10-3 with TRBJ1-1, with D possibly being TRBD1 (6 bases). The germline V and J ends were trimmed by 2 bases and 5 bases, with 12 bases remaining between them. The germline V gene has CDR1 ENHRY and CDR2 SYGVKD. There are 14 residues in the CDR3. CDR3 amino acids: CAISETGWGTEAFF. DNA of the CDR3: TGTGCCATCAGTGAGACAGGGTGGGGGACTGAAGCTTTCTTT.

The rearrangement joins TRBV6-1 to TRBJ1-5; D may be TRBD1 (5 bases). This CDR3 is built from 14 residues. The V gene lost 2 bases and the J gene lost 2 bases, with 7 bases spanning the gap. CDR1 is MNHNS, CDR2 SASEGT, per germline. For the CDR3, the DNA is TGTGCCAGCAGTGAAAGGGGCGGCAATCAGCCCCAGCATTTT. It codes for CASSERGGNQPQHF.

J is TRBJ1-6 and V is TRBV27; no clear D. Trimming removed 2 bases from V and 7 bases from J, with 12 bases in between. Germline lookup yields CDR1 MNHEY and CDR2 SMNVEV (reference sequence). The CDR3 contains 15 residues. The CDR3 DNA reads TGTGCCAGCAGTTTAATACGGAGGGAGAATTCACCCCTCCACTTT. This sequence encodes CASSLIRRENSPLHF.

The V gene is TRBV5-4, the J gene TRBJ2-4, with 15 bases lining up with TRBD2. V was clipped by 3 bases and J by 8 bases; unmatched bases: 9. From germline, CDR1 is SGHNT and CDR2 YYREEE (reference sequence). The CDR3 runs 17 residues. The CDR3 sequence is CASSSSGTSGRWDIQYF. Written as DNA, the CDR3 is TGTGCCAGCAGCTCATCCGGGACTAGCGGGAGGTGGGACATTCAGTACTTC.

CDR3 residues: CASSFIPLTSGRANEQFF. In DNA form, the CDR3 reads TGTGCCAGCAGTTTTATCCCCCTCACTAGCGGGAGGGCCAATGAGCAGTTCTTC. V is TRBV6-4 and J is TRBJ2-1, with TRBD2 matching 13 bases. This CDR3 is built from 18 residues. Germline V gene lookup returns CDR1 MRHNA and CDR2 SNTAGT. Trimming removed 5 bases from V and 6 bases from J; junction bases left unmatched: 13.

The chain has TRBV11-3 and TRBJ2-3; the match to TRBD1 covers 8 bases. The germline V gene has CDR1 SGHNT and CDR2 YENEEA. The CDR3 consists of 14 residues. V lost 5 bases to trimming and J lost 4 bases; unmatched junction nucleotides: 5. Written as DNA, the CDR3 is TGTGCCAGCAGCCCCTCAGGGGGCGCAGATACGCAGTATTTT. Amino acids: CASSPSGGADTQYF.

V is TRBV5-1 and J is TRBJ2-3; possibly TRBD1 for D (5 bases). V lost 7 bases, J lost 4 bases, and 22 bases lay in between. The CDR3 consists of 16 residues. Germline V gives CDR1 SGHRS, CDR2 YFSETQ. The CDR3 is CASRNLPGIFADTQYF. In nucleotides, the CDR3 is TGCGCCAGCCGCAACCTCCCAGGGATTTTCGCAGATACGCAGTATTTT.

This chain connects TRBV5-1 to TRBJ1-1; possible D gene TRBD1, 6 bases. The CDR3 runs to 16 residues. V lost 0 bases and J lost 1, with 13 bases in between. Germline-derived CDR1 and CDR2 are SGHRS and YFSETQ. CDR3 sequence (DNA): TGCGCCAGCAGCTTGGGGACAACAGGGCCGAACACTGAAGCTTTCTTT. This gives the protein CASSLGTTGPNTEAFF.

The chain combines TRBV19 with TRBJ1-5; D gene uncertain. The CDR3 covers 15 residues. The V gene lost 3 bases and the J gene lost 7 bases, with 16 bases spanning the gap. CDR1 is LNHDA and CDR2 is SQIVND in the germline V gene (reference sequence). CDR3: CASSIGTAKWQPQHF. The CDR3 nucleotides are TGTGCCAGTAGTATCGGTACAGCTAAATGGCAGCCCCAGCATTTT.

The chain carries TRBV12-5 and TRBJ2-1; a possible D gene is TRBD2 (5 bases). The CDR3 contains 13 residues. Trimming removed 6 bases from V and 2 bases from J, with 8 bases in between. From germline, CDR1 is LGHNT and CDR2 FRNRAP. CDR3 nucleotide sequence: TGTGCTAGTGGGACCGGGACCTACAATGAGCAGTTCTTC. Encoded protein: CASGTGTYNEQFF.

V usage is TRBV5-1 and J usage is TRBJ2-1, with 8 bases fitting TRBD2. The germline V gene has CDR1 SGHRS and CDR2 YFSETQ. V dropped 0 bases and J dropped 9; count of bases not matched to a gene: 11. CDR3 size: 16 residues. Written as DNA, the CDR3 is TGCGCCAGCAGCTTGGTGGTAGCGGGACCCCCGAGTGAGCAGTTCTTC. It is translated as CASSLVVAGPPSEQFF. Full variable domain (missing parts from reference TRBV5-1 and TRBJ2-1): KAGVTQTPRYLIKTRGQQVTLSCSPISGHRSVSWYQQTPGQGLQFLFEYFSETQRNKGNFPGRFSGRQFSNSRSEMNVSTLELGDSALYLCASSLVVAGPPSEQFFGPGTRLTVL.

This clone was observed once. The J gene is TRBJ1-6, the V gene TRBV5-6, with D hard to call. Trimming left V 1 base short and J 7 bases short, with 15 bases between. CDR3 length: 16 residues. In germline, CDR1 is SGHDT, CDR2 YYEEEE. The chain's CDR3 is CASSLMWQDFNSPLHF. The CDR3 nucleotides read TGTGCCAGCAGCTTGATGTGGCAGGATTTCAATTCACCCCTCCACTTT.

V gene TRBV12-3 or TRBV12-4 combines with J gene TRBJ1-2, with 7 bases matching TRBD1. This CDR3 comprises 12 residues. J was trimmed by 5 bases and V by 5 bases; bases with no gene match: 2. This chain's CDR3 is CASSPGQYGYTF. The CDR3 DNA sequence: TGTGCCAGCAGTCCGGGACAGTATGGCTACACCTTC.

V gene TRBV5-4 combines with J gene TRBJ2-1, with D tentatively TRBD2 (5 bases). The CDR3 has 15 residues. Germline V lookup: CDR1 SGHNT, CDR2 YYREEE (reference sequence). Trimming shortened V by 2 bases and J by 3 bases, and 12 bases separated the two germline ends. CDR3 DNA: TGTGCCAGCAGCTTTCTAAGCGGAATCTACAATGAGCAGTTCTTC. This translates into CASSFLSGIYNEQFF.

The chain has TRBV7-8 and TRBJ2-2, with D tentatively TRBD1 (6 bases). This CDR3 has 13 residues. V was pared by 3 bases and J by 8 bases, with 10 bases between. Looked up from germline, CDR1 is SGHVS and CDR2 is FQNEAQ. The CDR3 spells CASSFFRGGELFF. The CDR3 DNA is TGTGCCAGCAGCTTCTTCAGGGGTGGGGAGCTGTTTTTT.

The CDR3 nucleotides read TGCAGCGCCAAAGGGGACATGGGAAACAATGAGCAGTTCTTC. It translates to CSAKGDMGNNEQFF. V usage is TRBV29-1 and J usage is TRBJ2-1, with D possibly TRBD1 on 6 matching bases. Germline V gene sequence: CDR1 SQVTM, CDR2 ANQGSEA. V dropped 7 bases and J dropped 5 bases, with 18 bases sitting between them. The CDR3 has 14 amino acids.

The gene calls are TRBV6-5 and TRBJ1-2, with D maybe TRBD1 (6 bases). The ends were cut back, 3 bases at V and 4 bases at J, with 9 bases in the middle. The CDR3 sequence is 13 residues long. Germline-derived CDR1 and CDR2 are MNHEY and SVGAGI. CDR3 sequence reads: CASSYQGTYGYTF. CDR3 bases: TGTGCCAGCAGTTATCAGGGGACCTATGGCTACACCTTC.

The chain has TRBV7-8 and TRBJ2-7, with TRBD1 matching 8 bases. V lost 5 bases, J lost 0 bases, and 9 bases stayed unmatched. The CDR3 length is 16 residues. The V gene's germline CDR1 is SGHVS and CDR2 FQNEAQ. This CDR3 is CASSHLTGGRSYEQYF. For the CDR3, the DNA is TGTGCCAGCAGCCACCTAACAGGGGGTCGCTCCTACGAGCAGTACTTC.

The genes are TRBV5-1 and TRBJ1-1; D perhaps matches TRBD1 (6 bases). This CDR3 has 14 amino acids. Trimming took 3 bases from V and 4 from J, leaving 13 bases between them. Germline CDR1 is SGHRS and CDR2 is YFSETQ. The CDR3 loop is CASSSETGTTEAFF. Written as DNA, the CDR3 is TGCGCCAGCAGCTCAGAAACAGGGACCACTGAAGCTTTCTTT. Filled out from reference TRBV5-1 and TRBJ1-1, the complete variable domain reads KAGVTQTPRYLIKTRGQQVTLSCSPISGHRSVSWYQQTPGQGLQFLFEYFSETQRNKGNFPGRFSGRQFSNSRSEMNVSTLELGDSALYLCASSSETGTTEAFFGQGTRLTVV.

This CDR3 is CATKLGSSYNEQFF. CDR3 nucleotide sequence: TGTGCCACGAAACTAGGGAGCTCCTACAATGAGCAGTTCTTC. The chain employs TRBV25-1 and TRBJ2-1; TRBD2 is a possible D gene (5 bases). The CDR3 is 14 residues long. Germline CDR1 and CDR2: MGHDK and SYGVNS. Trimming took off 10 bases at V and 0 bases at J, with 13 bases between the two ends.

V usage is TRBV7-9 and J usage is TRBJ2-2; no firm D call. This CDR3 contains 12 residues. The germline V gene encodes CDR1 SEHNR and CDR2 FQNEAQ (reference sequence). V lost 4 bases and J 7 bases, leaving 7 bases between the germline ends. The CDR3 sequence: CASSSRVGELFF. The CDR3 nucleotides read TGTGCCAGCAGCTCACGGGTCGGGGAGCTGTTTTTT.

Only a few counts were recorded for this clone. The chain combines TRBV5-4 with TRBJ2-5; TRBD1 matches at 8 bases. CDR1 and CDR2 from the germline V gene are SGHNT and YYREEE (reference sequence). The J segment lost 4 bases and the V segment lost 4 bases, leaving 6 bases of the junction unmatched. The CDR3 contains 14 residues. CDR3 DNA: TGTGCCAGCAGCGGAACAGGGGGGTCAGAGACCCAGTACTTC. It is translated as CASSGTGGSETQYF.